This T cell receptor beta chain was identified during a study of PD-1 blockade in classical Hodgkin lymphoma. The table came from immunoSEQ multiplex PCR; TCRdb's copy has only in-frame clones and leaves some out. The profile shows about 11,000 clones, 76% of them singletons. Each patient's relapse followed autologous stem cell transplantation, and brentuximab vedotin exposure varied. The CDR3 runs 16 residues. Germline V gene sequence: CDR1 SGHNT, CDR2 YENEEA. V shed 5 bases, J shed 4 bases, and the junction held 7 bases outside the gene matches. Here the sequenced sample was peripheral blood mononuclear cells (PBMCs), taken at baseline. The TCR sequence derives from a human donor with classical Hodgkin lymphoma. J is TRBJ2-3 and V is TRBV11-3; 12 bases line up with TRBD1. The CDR3 loop reads CASSRLGTGGADTQYF. CDR3 coding DNA: TGTGCCAGCAGCCGACTCGGGACAGGGGGCGCAGATACGCAGTATTTT.